The 4 T cell receptor beta chains below all came from one sample that was sequenced in a study of cytomegalovirus exposure and HLA in healthy donors (dated 2017 in TCRdb). Receptor amplification or capture employed the immunoSEQ multiplex PCR assay. A mixture of 60 forward primers for TCR Vbeta segments and 13 reverse primers for TCR Jbeta segments was used in the multiplex PCR. The table comes from immuneACCESS by way of TCRdb, which keeps in-frame sequences with V and J called. Part of the clones is missing from these tables; in studies checked, under half for an unresolved V gene and the rest for unknown reasons. For this sample there are about 120,000 clones; around 62% appear just once. The top ten clonotypes cover 7.5% to 9.5% of the sample. The specimen was PBMCs. These TCRs come from a woman aged 40 to 49 in good health and CMV-seropositive.

Remarks on this clone: This same CDR3 is encoded by further DNA sequences in the sample. The chain employs TRBV27 and TRBJ2-1, with D perhaps TRBD2 (6 bases). Trimming pared 2 bases from V and 3 bases from J, leaving 8 bases between. Germline lookup yields CDR1 MNHEY and CDR2 SMNVEV (reference sequence). This CDR3 comprises 14 residues. CDR3 DNA sequence: TGTGCCAGCAGTTTAGCGGGAAACTACAATGAGCAGTTCTTC. It codes for CASSLAGNYNEQFF.

The rearrangement joins TRBV19 to TRBJ2-1, with D possibly being TRBD1 (5 bases). Trimming removed 8 bases at V and 2 bases at J, with 7 bases between. Germline CDR1 LNHDA, CDR2 SQIVND (reference sequence). This CDR3 is built from 12 residues. CDR3 region: CASAGTYNEQFF. The CDR3 DNA reads as TGTGCCAGTGCAGGGACCTACAATGAGCAGTTCTTC.

The V and J genes are TRBV7-2 and TRBJ2-5, with 7 bases that match TRBD2. The DNA end is a closer match to TRBJ2-7, so the J assignment may be wrong. The CDR3 loop spans 13 amino acids. The germline gives CDR1 SGHTA, CDR2 FQGNSA. The CDR3 coding sequence is TGTGCCAGCAGCTTCAGCGGGACCTACGAGCAGTACTTC. Its protein is CASSFSGTYEQYF.

The chain couples TRBV30 to TRBJ2-7; D might be TRBD1 (5 bases). Germline V CDR1 and CDR2: GTSNPN, SVGIG (reference sequence). Trimming cost V 5 bases and J 3 bases, with 14 bases left between them. This CDR3 spans 13 amino acids. The CDR3 sequence is CAWGPRVFYEQYF. The DNA of the CDR3 is TGTGCCTGGGGACCCAGGGTTTTCTACGAGCAGTACTTC.